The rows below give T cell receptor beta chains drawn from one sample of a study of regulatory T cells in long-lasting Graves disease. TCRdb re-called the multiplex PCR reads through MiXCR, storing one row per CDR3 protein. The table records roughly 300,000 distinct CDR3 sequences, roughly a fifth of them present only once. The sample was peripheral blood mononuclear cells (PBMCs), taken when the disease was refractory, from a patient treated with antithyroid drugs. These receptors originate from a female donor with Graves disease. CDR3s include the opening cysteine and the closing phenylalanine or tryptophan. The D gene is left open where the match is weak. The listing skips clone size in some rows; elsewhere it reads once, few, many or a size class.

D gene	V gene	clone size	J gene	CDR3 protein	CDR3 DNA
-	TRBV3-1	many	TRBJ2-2	CASSQVPGTNTGELFF	TGTGCCAGCAGCCAAGTGCCGGGGACGAACACCGGGGAGCTGTTTTTT
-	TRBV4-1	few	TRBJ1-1	CASSQPYGLRGAFF	TGCGCCAGCAGCCAACCTTACGGGCTCCGTGGAGCTTTCTTT
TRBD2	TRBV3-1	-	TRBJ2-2	CASSRLAGEDAGELFF	TGTGCCAGCAGCCGACTAGCGGGGGAGGACGCCGGGGAGCTGTTTTTT
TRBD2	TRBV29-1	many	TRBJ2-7	CSAGLAGREQYF	TGCAGCGCAGGACTAGCGGGAAGGGAGCAGTACTTC
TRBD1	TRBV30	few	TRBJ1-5	CAWSPGQGGNQPQHF	TGTGCCTGGAGTCCGGGACAGGGCGGCAATCAGCCCCAGCATTTT
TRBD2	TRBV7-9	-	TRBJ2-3	CASGGGPTVDTQYF	TGTGCCAGCGGCGGGGGTCCTACAGTAGATACGCAGTATTTT
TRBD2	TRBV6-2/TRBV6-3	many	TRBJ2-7	CASKRQTSYDEQYF	TGTGCCAGCAAAAGGCAGACTAGCTACGACGAGCAGTACTTC
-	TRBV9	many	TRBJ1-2	CASSVAPREGYTF	TGTGCCAGCAGCGTAGCGCCCAGGGAGGGCTACACCTTC
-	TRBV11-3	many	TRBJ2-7	CASSLDLRGSGYEQYF	TGTGCCAGCAGCTTAGATCTGAGGGGGTCAGGCTACGAGCAGTACTTC
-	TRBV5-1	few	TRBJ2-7	CASSPGHPYEQYF	TGCGCCAGCAGCCCGGGACACCCCTACGAGCAGTACTTC
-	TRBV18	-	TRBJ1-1	CASSPATASNTEAFF	TGTGCCAGCTCACCAGCGACAGCCTCGAACACTGAAGCTTTCTTT
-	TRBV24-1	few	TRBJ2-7	CATSPLRAANSSYEQYF	TGTGCCACCAGCCCCCTACGGGCAGCCAATAGCTCCTACGAGCAGTACTTC
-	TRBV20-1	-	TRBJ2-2	CSAREANTGELFF	TGCAGTGCCCGTGAAGCGAACACCGGGGAGCTGTTTTTT
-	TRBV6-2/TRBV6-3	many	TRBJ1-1	CASSYGWNMNTEAFF	TGTGCCAGCAGTTACGGATGGAATATGAACACTGAAGCTTTCTTT
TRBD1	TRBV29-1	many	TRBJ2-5	CSAGQGQETQYF	TGCAGCGCCGGACAGGGGCAGGAGACCCAGTACTTC
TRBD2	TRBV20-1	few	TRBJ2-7	CSARDPRAGGSYEQYF	TGCAGTGCTAGAGATCCTCGAGCGGGAGGGAGCTACGAGCAGTACTTC
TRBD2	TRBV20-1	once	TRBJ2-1	CSARDFGRLAANEQFF	TGCAGTGCTAGAGATTTCGGGAGACTAGCGGCCAATGAGCAGTTCTTC
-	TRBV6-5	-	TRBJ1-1	CASSYRDGNTEAFF	TGTGCCAGCAGTTACCGGGACGGGAACACTGAAGCTTTCTTT
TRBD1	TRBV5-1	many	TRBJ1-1	CASSLEGQPRAFF	TGCGCCAGCAGCTTGGAGGGACAGCCTCGCGCTTTCTTT
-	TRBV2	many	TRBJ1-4	CASRGTRNEKLFF	TGTGCCAGCAGGGGGACAAGGAATGAAAAACTGTTTTTT
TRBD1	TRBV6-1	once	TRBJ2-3	CASSRAGGDSQDTQYF	TGTGCCAGCAGTCGCGCAGGGGGCGATTCTCAAGATACGCAGTATTTT
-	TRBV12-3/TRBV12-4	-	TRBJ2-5	CASGGGVQEETQYF	TGTGCCAGCGGCGGCGGGGTCCAAGAAGAGACCCAGTACTTC
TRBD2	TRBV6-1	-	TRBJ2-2	CASRRAGTSPGELFF	TGTGCCAGCAGACGGGCCGGGACTAGCCCCGGGGAGCTGTTTTTT
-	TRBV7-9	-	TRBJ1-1	CASSLRATEAFF	TGTGCCAGCAGCTTAAGGGCGACTGAAGCTTTCTTT
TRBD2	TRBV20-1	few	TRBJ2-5	CSARGTSGASQETQYF	TGCAGTGCTAGAGGGACTAGCGGGGCGTCCCAAGAGACCCAGTACTTC
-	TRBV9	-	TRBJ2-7	CASSVAGGIPPYEQYF	TGTGCCAGCAGCGTAGCTGGGGGGATACCTCCCTACGAGCAGTACTTC
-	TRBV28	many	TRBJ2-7	CASSPGGGEQYF	TGTGCCAGCAGTCCAGGGGGAGGGGAGCAGTACTTC
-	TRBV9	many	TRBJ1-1	CASSVGGGEAFF	TGTGCCAGCAGCGTAGGCGGCGGAGAAGCTTTCTTT
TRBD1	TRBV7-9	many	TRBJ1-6	CASSSPQDRGAGSPLHF	TGTGCCAGCAGCTCCCCCCAGGACAGGGGGGCAGGTTCACCCCTCCACTTT
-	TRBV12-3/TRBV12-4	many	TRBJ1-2	CASSPRGIYGYTF	TGTGCCAGCAGTCCTCGGGGAATATATGGCTACACCTTC
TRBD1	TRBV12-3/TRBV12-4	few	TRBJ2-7	CASNQQGAGGEQYF	TGTGCCAGCAATCAACAGGGGGCTGGGGGCGAGCAGTACTTC
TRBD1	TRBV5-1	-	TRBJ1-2	CASSKTGRTFSNYGYTF	TGCGCCAGCAGCAAGACAGGGAGGACCTTTTCTAACTATGGCTACACCTTC
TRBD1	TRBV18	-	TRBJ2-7	CASSRDRDHEQYF	TGTGCCAGCTCAAGGGACAGGGACCACGAGCAGTACTTC
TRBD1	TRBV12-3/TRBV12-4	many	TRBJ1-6	CASSLAGGDSPLHF	TGTGCCAGCAGTTTAGCAGGGGGCGATTCACCCCTCCACTTT
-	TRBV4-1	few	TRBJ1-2	CASSQDTGTGYTF	TGCGCCAGCAGCCAGGACACAGGGACGGGCTACACCTTC
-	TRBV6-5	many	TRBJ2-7	CASSYSTTSSYEQYF	TGTGCCAGCAGTTATTCGACCACTAGCTCCTACGAGCAGTACTTC
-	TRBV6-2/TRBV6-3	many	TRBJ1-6	CASRSPDFLNSPLHF	TGTGCCAGCAGAAGCCCGGATTTTCTGAATTCACCCCTCCACTTT
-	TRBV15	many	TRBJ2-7	CATSRDRKQYF	TGTGCCACCAGCAGAGACAGGAAGCAGTACTTC
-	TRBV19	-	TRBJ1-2	CASTGGGSAYGYTF	TGTGCCAGTACTGGCGGGGGGTCCGCCTATGGCTACACCTTC
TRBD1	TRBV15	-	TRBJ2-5	CATSRTGVQETQYF	TGTGCCACCAGCAGAACAGGGGTCCAAGAGACCCAGTACTTC
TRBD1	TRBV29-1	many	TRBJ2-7	CSVAGTGSLSSYEQYF	TGCAGCGTTGCCGGGACAGGGTCGCTCTCGTCCTACGAGCAGTACTTC
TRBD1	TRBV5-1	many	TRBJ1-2	CASSPQTGSYGYTF	TGCGCCAGCAGCCCGCAGACAGGGAGCTATGGCTACACCTTC
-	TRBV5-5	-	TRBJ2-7	CASRPATSPSKVYEQYF	TGTGCCAGCAGGCCCGCGACCTCTCCTAGCAAAGTCTACGAGCAGTACTTC
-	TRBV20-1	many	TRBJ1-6	CSATGQLNSPLHF	TGCAGTGCTACAGGACAGTTAAATTCACCCCTCCACTTT
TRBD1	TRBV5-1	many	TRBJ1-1	CASSLALTTGVGVNTEAFF	TGCGCCAGCAGCTTGGCCTTAACTACAGGGGTCGGCGTGAACACTGAAGCTTTCTTT
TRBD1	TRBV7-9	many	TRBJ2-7	CASTRQGANEQYF	TGTGCCAGCACAAGACAGGGAGCGAACGAGCAGTACTTC
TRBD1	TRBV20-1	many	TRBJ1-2	CSASQGGHYGYTF	TGCAGTGCTAGTCAGGGGGGGCACTATGGCTACACCTTC
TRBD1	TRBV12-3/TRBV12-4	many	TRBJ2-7	CASSLGQGTLSYEQYF	TGTGCCAGCAGTTTGGGACAGGGGACCCTATCCTACGAGCAGTACTTC
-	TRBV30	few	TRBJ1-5	CACPRDLCHQPQHF	TGTGCCTGCCCACGGGACCTTTGTCATCAGCCCCAGCATTTT
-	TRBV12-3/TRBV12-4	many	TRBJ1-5	CASRLDSYSNQPQHF	TGTGCCAGCAGACTTGATTCCTATAGCAATCAGCCCCAGCATTTT
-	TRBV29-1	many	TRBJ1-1	CSVIPLSALTEAFF	TGCAGCGTGATTCCCTTATCGGCCCTCACTGAAGCTTTCTTT
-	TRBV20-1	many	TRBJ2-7	CSAQKGGEQYF	TGCAGTGCCCAGAAGGGGGGCGAGCAGTACTTC
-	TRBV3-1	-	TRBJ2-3	CASSQGSSAERADTQYF	TGTGCCAGCAGCCAAGGGTCCAGCGCCGAACGGGCAGATACGCAGTATTTT
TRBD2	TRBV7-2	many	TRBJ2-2	CASSLAFTSGDTGELFF	TGTGCCAGCAGCTTAGCGTTTACTAGCGGGGACACCGGGGAGCTGTTTTTT
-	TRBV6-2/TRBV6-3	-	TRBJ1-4	CASSYSISQGGEKLFF	TGTGCCAGCAGTTACTCGATTAGTCAGGGTGGCGAAAAACTGTTTTTT
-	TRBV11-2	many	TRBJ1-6	CASSYSHAPLHF	TGTGCCAGCAGTTATAGCCATGCGCCCCTCCACTTT
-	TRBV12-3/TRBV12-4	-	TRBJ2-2	CASSLVSAGELFF	TGTGCCAGCAGTTTAGTTTCGGCCGGGGAGCTGTTTTTT
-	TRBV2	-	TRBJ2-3	CASLGDGGTDTQYF	TGTGCCAGCCTGGGAGACGGGGGCACAGATACGCAGTATTTT
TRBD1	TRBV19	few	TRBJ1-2	CASTSDRASYGYTF	TGTGCCAGTACCTCGGACAGGGCGAGTTATGGCTACACCTTC
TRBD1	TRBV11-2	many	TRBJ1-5	CASSLMTGGVNQPQHF	TGTGCCAGCAGCCTAATGACAGGGGGAGTGAATCAGCCCCAGCATTTT